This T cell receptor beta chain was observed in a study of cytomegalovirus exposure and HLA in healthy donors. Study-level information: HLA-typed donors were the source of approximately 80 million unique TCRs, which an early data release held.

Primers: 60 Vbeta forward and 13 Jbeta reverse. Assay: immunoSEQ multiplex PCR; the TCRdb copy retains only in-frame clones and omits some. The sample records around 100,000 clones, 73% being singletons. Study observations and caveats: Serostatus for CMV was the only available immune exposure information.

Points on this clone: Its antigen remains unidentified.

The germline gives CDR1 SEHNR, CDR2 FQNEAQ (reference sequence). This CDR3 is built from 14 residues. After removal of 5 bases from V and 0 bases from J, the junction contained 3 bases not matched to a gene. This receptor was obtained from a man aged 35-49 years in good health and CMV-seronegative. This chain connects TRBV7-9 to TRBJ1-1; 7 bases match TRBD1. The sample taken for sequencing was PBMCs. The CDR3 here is CASSPGQVNTEAFF. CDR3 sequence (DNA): TGTGCCAGCAGCCCCGGACAGGTGAACACTGAAGCTTTCTTT.